Presented here are 7 T cell receptor beta chains from one specimen sequenced in a study of graft-versus-host responses after intestinal transplantation. The antigens these receptors bind are not known. Sequencing used immunoSEQ multiplex PCR; TCRdb keeps in-frame clones, though not all of them. The sample has about 59,000 clones, almost 95% seen once. The sequences come from unstimulated CD4+ T cells sorted from spleen or lymph node cells, collected before transplant. The receptor source for this set is a human donor who was the organ donor for an intestinal transplant.

Of note for this clone: Other DNA sequences within the sample encode an identical CDR3. The chain employs TRBV29-1 and TRBJ2-5; D may be TRBD2 (7 bases). V lost 3 bases, J lost 5 bases, and 16 bases lay in between. This CDR3 is built from 14 residues. Germline V gene lookup returns CDR1 SQVTM and CDR2 ANQGSEA. In nucleotides, the CDR3 is TGCAGCGTTGAGGTCGCGGGGGCGGGGGAGACCCAGTACTTC. Its protein product is CSVEVAGAGETQYF.

This sequence joins TRBV7-2 and TRBJ2-1; possibly TRBD1 or TRBD2 for D (5 bases each). The length of the CDR3 is 15 residues. CDR1 and CDR2 from the germline V gene are SGHTA and FQGNSA. V dropped 2 bases and J dropped 1 base, with 9 bases sitting between them. The CDR3 nucleotides read TGTGCCAGCAGCTTAATGGGACCTTCCTACAATGAGCAGTTCTTC. This gives the protein CASSLMGPSYNEQFF.

This clone occurred once. The V and J genes are TRBV16 and TRBJ1-1, with a weak D call TRBD1 (5 bases). CDR3 length: 15 amino acids. V dropped 0 bases and J dropped 8 bases, with 16 bases sitting between them. CDR1 KGHSY and CDR2 FQNENV come from the germline V gene. CDR3 amino acids: CASSQSGQGHREAFF. The DNA of the CDR3 is TGTGCCAGCAGCCAATCGGGGCAGGGCCATAGGGAAGCTTTCTTT.

The chain links TRBV5-1 to TRBJ2-3; 9 nucleotides align to TRBD2. J was trimmed by 3 bases and V by 2 bases; bases with no gene match: 13. CDR3 length: 18 amino acids. Germline V lookup: CDR1 SGHRS, CDR2 YFSETQ. The CDR3 region has the DNA TGCGCCAGCAGCTTCAGTGGTGGCGGGGGGGCCCTAACAGATACGCAGTATTTT. Protein product: CASSFSGGGGALTDTQYF.

The J gene is TRBJ2-3, the V gene TRBV7-2; 10 nucleotides line up with TRBD2. From germline, CDR1 is SGHTA and CDR2 FQGNSA. CDR3 length: 16 residues. J gave up 4 bases and V 0 bases, and 4 bases lay outside the gene matches. The CDR3 bases are TGTGCCAGCAGCTTAGCGGCTAGCGGGGGAGCAGATACGCAGTATTTT. It encodes CASSLAASGGADTQYF.

This sequence joins TRBV7-9 and TRBJ2-2; D uncertain. The germline V gene has CDR1 SEHNR and CDR2 FQNEAQ (reference sequence). CDR3 length: 11 residues. The V end was cut by 7 bases, the J end by 9 bases, with 9 bases between. The CDR3 sequence: CASILRWELFF. CDR3 DNA sequence: TGTGCCAGCATCCTTCGGTGGGAGCTGTTTTTT.

The genes are TRBV6-5 and TRBJ2-7; 9 bases are a match to TRBD1. CDR3 length: 14 amino acids. V trimming: 10 bases; J trimming: 3 bases; junction bases outside the gene matches: 10. CDR1 is MNHEY, CDR2 SVGAGI, per germline. CDR3 amino acids: CATQKQGAVYEQYF. The CDR3 DNA sequence: TGTGCCACACAGAAACAGGGGGCAGTCTACGAGCAGTACTTC.